What follows is one TCR beta chain and its context. The data belong to a study of blood T cell repertoires in COVID-19. Turning to the study itself: Italy, Spain and the United States were the sources of the convalescent and acute COVID-19 samples.

As handled by the study authors: Reference gene primer amplification gave nucleated cell count estimates. Libraries were prepared by immunoSEQ multiplex PCR; TCRdb keeps only in-frame clonotypes and omits some of them. V, J and clone size derive from that table, while D and trimming were established from the DNA sequence. The table has some 110,000 clones, roughly four fifths seen once. The V gene's germline CDR1 is SGHDT and CDR2 YYEEEE. Trimming took off 0 bases at V and 0 bases at J, with 4 bases between the two ends. The CDR3 has 14 amino acids. The clonotype originates from a man in his fifties or sixties with acute or convalescent COVID-19. The rearrangement links TRBV5-6 to TRBJ1-5; D unresolved. The sequenced sample consisted of peripheral blood. The CDR3 sequence: CASSLVRSNQPQHF. The CDR3 coding sequence is TGTGCCAGCAGCTTGGTCCGTAGCAATCAGCCCCAGCATTTT.